This TCR beta chain was obtained from a study of T cell changes during pregnancy in multiple sclerosis. Some clones are missing from TCRdb's copy, which holds only in-frame ones; the method was immunoSEQ multiplex PCR. Of around 57,000 clones listed, about 87% are singletons. V dropped 0 bases and J dropped 5; count of bases not matched to a gene: 6. CDR1 is SGDLS and CDR2 is YYNGEE in the germline V gene. The CDR3 consists of 16 residues. The clonotype originates from a female donor in good health, enrolled as a control in a pregnancy study. The gene calls are TRBV9 and TRBJ2-3; TRBD2 matches 10 bases. The source was peripheral blood, collected in the first trimester of pregnancy. The chain's CDR3 is CASSVGSSGGGDTQYF. CDR3 DNA sequence: TGTGCCAGCAGCGTAGGTTCTAGCGGGGGCGGAGATACGCAGTATTTT. The whole variable domain, remainder taken from reference TRBV9 and TRBJ2-3, is DSGVTQTPKHLITATGQRVTLRCSPRSGDLSVYWYQQSLDQGLQFLIQYYNGEERAKGNILERFSAQQFPDLHSELNLSSLELGDSALYFCASSVGSSGGGDTQYFGPGTRLTVL.